Sequencing of this T cell receptor (beta chain) was carried out in a study of naive and memory T cell subsets. Two oligonucleotides, mixed equimolar, formed the beta constant-region primer covering TRBC1 and TRBC2. Four rounds of PCR amplified the ligated cDNA using nested alpha and beta constant-region primers plus SP2. Each CDR3 protein gets one entry after TCRdb re-called the UMI-ligation and nested PCR reads with MiXCR. In the table there are 150,000 or so distinct CDR3 sequences, roughly 22% of which are singletons. CDR1 and CDR2 (germline): KGHDR, SFDVKD. Trimming cost V 12 bases and J 4 bases; bases outside gene matches: 7. The CDR3 has 13 amino acids. With regard to this clonotype: As yet, its antigen is unknown.

Findings and limits, study-wide: Gini index rose across naive, CM, EM and EMRA in CD4 and CD8. Naive repertoires, especially CD8, held a few larger clonotypes, possibly memory cells re-expressing CD45RA.

Sample: naive CD4+ T cells from blood. The clonotype originates from a human donor in good health. The rearrangement joins TRBV24-1 to TRBJ2-7, with 11 nucleotides matching TRBD2. This CDR3 is CAAETSGTYEQYF. CDR3 nucleotide sequence: TGTGCCGCCGAGACTAGCGGGACATACGAGCAGTACTTC.